Sequencing of this T cell receptor beta chain was carried out in a study of STAT5B mutations in CD4+ large granular lymphocyte leukemia. The CDR3 consists of 15 residues. Germline CDR1 reads MNHNS; CDR2 reads SASEGT. V shed 3 bases and J shed 4 bases, with 16 bases lying between them. Buffy coats from healthy blood donors served as controls. The table came from immunoSEQ multiplex PCR; TCRdb's copy has only in-frame clones and leaves some out. The repertoire holds 48,000 or so clones, with 55% to 75% as singletons. Sequencing was carried out using CD4+ T cells from blood buffy coats. This receptor was taken from a human donor in good health. V usage is TRBV6-1 and J usage is TRBJ2-7; perhaps D is TRBD1 or TRBD2 (5 bases each). CDR3 amino acids: CASSERGASRYEQYF. As DNA, the CDR3 is TGTGCCAGCAGTGAGCGAGGGGCCTCGAGATACGAGCAGTACTTC.